Presented here are 30 T cell receptor beta chains from one specimen sequenced in a study of blood T cell repertoires in COVID-19. The method was immunoSEQ multiplex PCR; TCRdb's version includes in-frame clones alone and lacks a portion of them. The sample comprises about 20,000 clones, about nine tenths of which are singletons, and roughly 16% rests with the top ten. Input material: peripheral blood. Every receptor here comes from a human donor in a cohort sampled during active COVID-19.

J is TRBJ1-2 and V is TRBV19, with TRBD1 matching 7 bases. The CDR3 is 16 residues long. The ends lost 3 bases at V and 4 bases at J; junction bases unmatched: 11. Germline CDR1 LNHDA, CDR2 SQIVND (reference sequence). The DNA of the CDR3 is TGTGCCAGTAGTATCGGCAGGGGGTATAAGGGCTATGGCTACACCTTC. Its protein product is CASSIGRGYKGYGYTF.

This clone has only one observation. This rearrangement joins TRBV5-1 to TRBJ1-1; a weak D match, TRBD1 (5 bases). Trimming took off 0 bases at V and 7 bases at J, with 13 bases between the two ends. The germline V gene has CDR1 SGHRS and CDR2 YFSETQ. CDR3 length: 14 residues. CDR3 bases: TGCGCCAGCAGCTTGGCCGGGGGATACAGTGAAGCTTTCTTT. Its protein is CASSLAGGYSEAFF.

V usage is TRBV7-8 and J usage is TRBJ2-3; 9 bases agree with TRBD2. The CDR3 length is 18 residues. The germline CDR1 and CDR2 sequences are SGHVS and FQNEAQ. Unmatched junction bases numbered 16, after V lost 5 bases and J lost 4 bases. The CDR3 protein is CASSTGLAEVLTPDTQYF. The CDR3 DNA reads as TGTGCCAGCAGCACGGGACTAGCAGAGGTGTTGACCCCAGATACGCAGTATTTT.

The V call is TRBV5-5, the J call TRBJ1-5; the D is unclear. The CDR3 runs 14 residues. The V and J ends lost 0 bases and 9 bases respectively, with 13 bases between them. In germline, CDR1 is SGHKS, CDR2 YYEKEE (reference sequence). CDR3 in amino acids: CASSLDLRGRPQHF. The CDR3 region has the DNA TGTGCCAGCAGCTTGGATCTACGAGGGCGGCCCCAGCATTTT. The full variable domain, in which reference TRBV5-5 and TRBJ1-5 provide the parts outside the CDR3, is DAGVTQSPTHLIKTRGQQVTLRCSPISGHKSVSWYQQVLGQGPQFIFQYYEKEERGRGNFPDRFSARQFPNYSSELNVNALLLGDSALYLCASSLDLRGRPQHFGDGTRLSIL.

The chain links TRBV9 to TRBJ2-4, with 8 nucleotides matching TRBD1. CDR1 SGDLS and CDR2 YYNGEE come from the germline V gene. The CDR3 consists of 15 residues. V lost 3 bases and J lost 7; bases outside the gene matches: 9. In DNA form, the CDR3 reads TGTGCCAGCAGCGCCTATGGACAGGGTGCGAACATTCAGTACTTC. Translation gives CASSAYGQGANIQYF.

The chain links TRBV7-3 to TRBJ2-3; 10 bases match TRBD2. Germline values: CDR1 SGHTA, CDR2 FQGTGA. The V gene end was trimmed by 3 bases and the J gene end by 7 bases; junction bases not matched to a gene: 7. The length of the CDR3 is 15 residues. The chain's CDR3 is CASSLTSGSGNTQYF. The CDR3 DNA follows: TGTGCCAGCAGCTTGACTAGCGGGTCCGGGAATACGCAGTATTTT. The full variable domain, rest sourced from reference TRBV7-3 and TRBJ2-3, is GAGVSQTPSNKVTEKGKYVELRCDPISGHTALYWYRQSLGQGPEFLIYFQGTGAADDSGLPNDRFFAVRPEGSVSTLKIQRTERGDSAVYLCASSLTSGSGNTQYFGPGTRLTVL.

The chain's CDR3 is CASKKGDAVQETQYF. Written as DNA, the CDR3 is TGCGCCAGCAAAAAAGGGGATGCGGTTCAAGAGACCCAGTACTTC. This rearrangement joins TRBV5-1 to TRBJ2-5; perhaps TRBD1 as D (5 bases). The CDR3 contains 15 residues. V lost 6 bases to trimming and J lost 2 bases, with 17 bases between them. The germline CDR1 and CDR2 sequences are SGHRS and YFSETQ.

The chain couples TRBV27 to TRBJ2-1, with 13 bases that match TRBD2. In germline, CDR1 is MNHEY, CDR2 SMNVEV (reference sequence). The CDR3 has 16 amino acids. Trimming took 5 bases from V and 4 from J; bases not matched to a gene: 5. CDR3 DNA: TGTGCCAGCAGTATGGGACTAGCGGGAATATACAATGAGCAGTTCTTC. It encodes CASSMGLAGIYNEQFF.

The gene calls are TRBV29-1 and TRBJ2-7; 7 bases match TRBD1. J lost 0 bases, V lost 4 bases, and 3 bases had no gene match. The CDR3 totals 13 residues. CDR1 and CDR2 (germline): SQVTM, ANQGSEA. Here the CDR3 DNA reads TGCAGCGTTGGGACAGGCAGCTCCTACGAGCAGTACTTC. Protein: CSVGTGSSYEQYF.

This chain connects TRBV15 to TRBJ2-7; 11 bases agree with TRBD1. This CDR3 has 16 amino acids. V was clipped by 5 bases and J by 9 bases; unmatched bases: 15. Germline V CDR1 and CDR2: LNHNV, YYDKDF (reference sequence). CDR3 in DNA: TGTGCCACCAGCGGTCTTCCGGGACAGGGGGTTTTTGGGCAGTACTTC. Amino acid sequence: CATSGLPGQGVFGQYF.

The genes are TRBV7-9 and TRBJ2-1; 8 bases fit TRBD2. V lost 7 bases to trimming and J lost 9 bases; unmatched junction nucleotides: 5. The CDR3 has 12 amino acids. Germline V lookup: CDR1 SEHNR, CDR2 FQNEAQ (reference sequence). The CDR3 nucleotides are TGTGCCAGCACCGGGGGGGCCCTTGAGCAGTTCTTC. Translating it yields CASTGGALEQFF.

The chain couples TRBV11-2 to TRBJ2-1, with 14 nucleotides matching TRBD2. Per germline, CDR1 SGHAT and CDR2 FQNNGV. Trimming cost V 5 bases and J 10 bases; bases outside gene matches: 7. The CDR3 extends over 15 amino acids. The CDR3 sequence is CASSETSGGAREQFF. CDR3 nucleotide sequence: TGTGCCAGCAGCGAGACTAGCGGGGGGGCCCGGGAGCAGTTCTTC.

This clone is a singleton in its sample. The chain is built from TRBV29-1 and TRBJ2-5, with 9 bases lining up with TRBD1. With 3 bases clipped from V and 5 bases from J, the junction kept 16 bases outside the gene matches. The germline CDR1 and CDR2 sequences are SQVTM and ANQGSEA. The CDR3 length is 17 residues. In DNA form, the CDR3 reads TGCAGCGTTGATGTGGGACAGGGCCGGCGGCGTGGGGAGACCCAGTACTTC. This codes for CSVDVGQGRRRGETQYF.

The V gene is TRBV6-2 or TRBV6-3, the J gene TRBJ2-3, with 7 nucleotides matching TRBD2. The CDR3 length is 14 residues. Trimming took 3 bases from V and 7 from J; bases not matched to a gene: 7. CDR1 is MNHEY and CDR2 is SVGEGT in the germline V gene. CDR3 DNA: TGTGCCAGCAGTTATGCGGGAGCAGGGAATACGCAGTATTTT. This sequence encodes CASSYAGAGNTQYF.

The genes are TRBV28 and TRBJ2-7; a weak D match, TRBD2 (5 bases). This CDR3 spans 12 amino acids. Germline CDR1 MDHEN, CDR2 SYDVKM. Trimming left V 7 bases short and J 6 bases short, with 13 bases between. The CDR3 region is CASTPIEGEQYF. CDR3 DNA sequence: TGTGCCAGCACACCCATTGAGGGCGAGCAGTACTTC.

The rearrangement joins TRBV7-8 to TRBJ1-5, with 7 bases aligning to TRBD1. Germline CDR1 and CDR2: SGHVS and FQNEAQ. The CDR3 sequence is 16 residues long. Unmatched junction bases numbered 9, after V lost 1 base and J lost 6 bases. CDR3 residues: CASSLVAGGAGQPQHF. For the CDR3, the DNA is TGTGCCAGCAGCTTAGTGGCAGGGGGAGCGGGTCAGCCCCAGCATTTT.

This chain connects TRBV9 to TRBJ1-3; D ambiguous. This CDR3 has 14 amino acids. V was shortened by 6 bases and J by 0 bases, with 10 bases between the two germline ends. Germline V CDR1 and CDR2: SGDLS, YYNGEE. This CDR3 is CASNPNHSGNTIYF. CDR3 bases: TGTGCCAGCAATCCTAACCACTCTGGAAACACCATATATTTT.

The rearrangement links TRBV19 to TRBJ1-4; 12 bases map to TRBD1. This CDR3 has 15 residues. The V segment lost 1 base and the J segment 8 bases; nucleotides outside the gene matches: 2. The germline gives CDR1 LNHDA, CDR2 SQIVND (reference sequence). The CDR3, as DNA: TGTGCCAGTAGTATAGGCGGGACAGGGGGCGAAAAACTGTTTTTT. As protein: CASSIGGTGGEKLFF.

This clone was observed once. J is TRBJ2-2 and V is TRBV6-5, with 7 bases fitting TRBD1. V shed 8 bases, J shed 4 bases, and the junction held 7 bases outside the gene matches. The germline CDR1 and CDR2 sequences are MNHEY and SVGAGI. The CDR3 totals 14 residues. Written as DNA, the CDR3 is TGTGCCAGCGCCCGGACAGGAGGCACCGGGGAGCTGTTTTTT. Translated, it gives CASARTGGTGELFF.

The chain recombines TRBV2 with TRBJ2-1; D gene uncertain. Germline CDR1 is SNHLY and CDR2 is FYNNEI. Trimming left V 5 bases short and J 5 bases short, with 4 bases between. The CDR3 length is 11 residues. CDR3 amino acids: CASSFNNEQFF. CDR3 in DNA: TGTGCCAGCAGTTTTAACAATGAGCAGTTCTTC.

V and J are TRBV5-4 and TRBJ2-7; 9 bases line up with TRBD1. The CDR3 contains 15 residues. J lost 5 bases, V lost 0 bases, and 6 bases had no gene match. CDR1 and CDR2 (germline): SGHNT, YYREEE (reference sequence). For the CDR3, the DNA is TGTGCCAGCAGCTTGGGCGGGACAGGGAGGAACGAGCAGTACTTC. It yields the protein CASSLGGTGRNEQYF. Looking up the rest from reference TRBV5-4 and TRBJ2-7 gives the full variable domain: ETGVTQSPTHLIKTRGQQVTLRCSSQSGHNTVSWYQQALGQGPQFIFQYYREEENGRGNFPPRFSGLQFPNYSSELNVNALELDDSALYLCASSLGGTGRNEQYFGPGTRLTVT.

This chain connects TRBV9 to TRBJ2-2; D call uncertain. In germline, CDR1 is SGDLS, CDR2 YYNGEE. Trimming stripped 4 bases from V and 3 bases from J, with 10 bases between. This CDR3 has 14 residues. This chain's CDR3 is CASSPLAHTGELFF. The CDR3 nucleotides are TGTGCCAGCAGCCCCTTGGCCCACACCGGGGAGCTGTTTTTT.

This rearrangement joins TRBV7-9 to TRBJ2-5; 13 bases match TRBD2. This CDR3 comprises 16 residues. Trimming removed 3 bases from V and 2 bases from J; junction bases left unmatched: 3. Germline V gene lookup returns CDR1 SEHNR and CDR2 FQNEAQ (reference sequence). The CDR3 region is CASSFGTSGIQETQYF. CDR3 bases: TGTGCCAGCAGCTTCGGGACTAGCGGGATACAAGAGACCCAGTACTTC.

The chain joins TRBV6-2 or TRBV6-3 to TRBJ1-2; 9 bases agree with TRBD1. V shed 4 bases and J 6 bases; nucleotides not matched to a gene: 6. CDR3 length equals 14 residues. Germline V gene data show CDR1 as MNHEY and CDR2 as SVGEGT. The CDR3 nucleotides are TGTGCCAGCAGTTCCTACAGGGGGCTAGATGGCTACACCTTC. Its protein is CASSSYRGLDGYTF.

The rearrangement links TRBV4-2 to TRBJ1-5; possible D gene TRBD1, 5 bases. Looked up from germline, CDR1 is LGHNA and CDR2 is YNFKEQ. CDR3 length: 15 residues. The V gene lost 4 bases and the J gene lost 2 bases, with 12 bases spanning the gap. The CDR3 region is CASSLAEGGNQPQHF. The DNA for the CDR3 is TGTGCCAGCAGCCTTGCGGAAGGGGGCAATCAGCCCCAGCATTTT.

The gene calls are TRBV5-1 and TRBJ2-5; D is possibly TRBD1 (5 bases). Germline loops: CDR1 SGHRS, CDR2 YFSETQ. The CDR3 sequence is 14 residues long. Trimming stripped 4 bases from V and 5 bases from J, with 15 bases between. CDR3 nucleotides: TGCGCCAGCAGCCACCGGACACCAGGGGAGACCCAGTACTTC. Amino acids: CASSHRTPGETQYF.

The chain employs TRBV13 and TRBJ2-5, with TRBD1 as a possible D gene (6 bases). The germline V gene has CDR1 PRHDT and CDR2 FYEKMQ (reference sequence). This CDR3 region has 14 residues. V lost 5 bases and J 0 bases, leaving 10 bases between the germline ends. Here the CDR3 DNA reads TGTGCCAGCAGCCCCGGGACAAACCAAGAGACCCAGTACTTC. This codes for CASSPGTNQETQYF. The full variable domain, in which reference TRBV13 and TRBJ2-5 provide the parts outside the CDR3, is AAGVIQSPRHLIKEKRETATLKCYPIPRHDTVYWYQQGPGQDPQFLISFYEKMQSDKGSIPDRFSAQQFSDYHSELNMSSLELGDSALYFCASSPGTNQETQYFGPGTRLLVL.

The V and J genes are TRBV11-3 and TRBJ2-1, with D perhaps matching TRBD1 (5 bases). Per germline, CDR1 SGHNT and CDR2 YENEEA. This CDR3 region has 15 residues. V was pared by 1 base and J by 6 bases, with 13 bases between. In DNA, the CDR3 is TGTGCCAGCAGCTTAGTAGATCAGGGAAGCAATGAGCAGTTCTTC. Amino acid sequence: CASSLVDQGSNEQFF.

This chain joins TRBV6-6 and TRBJ1-5, with D unresolved. Between the trimmed V and J ends, which lost 4 bases and 0 bases, there was a span of 13 bases. The germline V gene encodes CDR1 MNHNY and CDR2 SVGAGI (reference sequence). The CDR3 is 16 residues long. The CDR3: CASSSFRDYSNQPQHF. In nucleotides, the CDR3 is TGTGCCAGCAGTTCCTTTAGAGATTATAGCAATCAGCCCCAGCATTTT.

The CDR3 sequence is CASRKDRETGELFF. The DNA for the CDR3 is TGTGCCAGCAGAAAGGACAGAGAGACCGGGGAGCTGTTTTTT. This sequence joins TRBV7-3 and TRBJ2-2; possible D gene TRBD1, 6 bases. V gave up 6 bases and J gave up 5 bases, with 13 bases separating them. Germline loops: CDR1 SGHTA, CDR2 FQGTGA. CDR3 length: 14 amino acids. The full variable domain, rest sourced from reference TRBV7-3 and TRBJ2-2, is GAGVSQTPSNKVTEKGKYVELRCDPISGHTALYWYRQSLGQGPEFLIYFQGTGAADDSGLPNDRFFAVRPEGSVSTLKIQRTERGDSAVYLCASRKDRETGELFFGEGSRLTVL.